A selection of T cell receptor beta chains follows, all from one sample in a study. Via MiXCR, TCRdb re-called the RT-PCR reads, giving one row per CDR3 protein. The sample contains hundreds of thousands of distinct CDR3 sequences, 14% of which appear only once. Sample: memory CD4+ T cells from blood. These receptors came from a female donor in good health, serving as a healthy control. Both conserved end residues are trimmed from each CDR3. Expanded clones are given a class, and other clones once, few, many or no size at all.

cdr3_aa,j_call,v_call,clone_size
ASSQVQGNYGYT,TRBJ1-2,TRBV4-3,NA
ASSYLAWDSAYEQY,TRBJ2-7,TRBV6-5,many
ASSLDSLTGELF,TRBJ2-2,TRBV5-1,few
ASTITLQGQDGYT,TRBJ1-2,TRBV9,many
ASRLAGGIGELF,TRBJ2-2,TRBV9,few
ASSRPHSGSTGEQF,TRBJ2-1,TRBV6-5,many
ASSFPGGAWY,TRBJ2-7,TRBV27,NA
ASSKKSGLAGLI,TRBJ2-1,TRBV7-3,NA
DTSRDRGDQETQY,TRBJ2-5,TRBV15,NA
SARVAGGEDTQY,TRBJ2-3,TRBV20-1,few
ASSYSRDSRDGYT,TRBJ1-2,TRBV6-5,many
ASTTGSSGGYT,TRBJ1-2,TRBV6-5,many
ASSGAGTSRPGELF,TRBJ2-2,TRBV9,NA
ASSPLDGVNTEAF,TRBJ1-1,TRBV12-3/TRBV12-4,many
SATSGTDTGELF,TRBJ2-2,TRBV29-1,many
ASKRGALAGNTIY,TRBJ1-3,TRBV7-2,few
ASNSPNQPQH,TRBJ1-5,TRBV6-5,few
SASPSGEGETQY,TRBJ2-5,TRBV20-1,many
ASTTSGGATETQY,TRBJ2-5,TRBV5-1,NA
ASSLDQGGKTQY,TRBJ2-5,TRBV5-4,NA
SATPGSYGYT,TRBJ1-2,TRBV20-1,few
ASSPRGAIIPSGNTIY,TRBJ1-3,TRBV6-5,few
ASSYGRIGDTQY,TRBJ2-3,TRBV6-5,few
SVVLTQGNQETQY,TRBJ2-5,TRBV29-1,many
ASSPEGGRVGEQF,TRBJ2-1,TRBV5-1,NA
SARGSGGGSISRELF,TRBJ2-2,TRBV20-1,NA
ASSFGQGLGYGYT,TRBJ1-2,TRBV7-2,NA